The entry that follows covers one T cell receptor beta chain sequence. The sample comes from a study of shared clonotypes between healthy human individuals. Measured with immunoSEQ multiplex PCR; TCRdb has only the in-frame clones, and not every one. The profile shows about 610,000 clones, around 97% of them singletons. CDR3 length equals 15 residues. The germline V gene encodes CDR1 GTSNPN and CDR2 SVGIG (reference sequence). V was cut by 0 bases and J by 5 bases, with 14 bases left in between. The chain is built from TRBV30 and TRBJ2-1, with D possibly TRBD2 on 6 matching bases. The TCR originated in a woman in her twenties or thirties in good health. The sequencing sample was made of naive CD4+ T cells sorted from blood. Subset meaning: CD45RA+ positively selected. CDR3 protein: CAWSVWGEPHNEQFF. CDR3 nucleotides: TGTGCCTGGAGTGTATGGGGGGAGCCCCACAATGAGCAGTTCTTC.